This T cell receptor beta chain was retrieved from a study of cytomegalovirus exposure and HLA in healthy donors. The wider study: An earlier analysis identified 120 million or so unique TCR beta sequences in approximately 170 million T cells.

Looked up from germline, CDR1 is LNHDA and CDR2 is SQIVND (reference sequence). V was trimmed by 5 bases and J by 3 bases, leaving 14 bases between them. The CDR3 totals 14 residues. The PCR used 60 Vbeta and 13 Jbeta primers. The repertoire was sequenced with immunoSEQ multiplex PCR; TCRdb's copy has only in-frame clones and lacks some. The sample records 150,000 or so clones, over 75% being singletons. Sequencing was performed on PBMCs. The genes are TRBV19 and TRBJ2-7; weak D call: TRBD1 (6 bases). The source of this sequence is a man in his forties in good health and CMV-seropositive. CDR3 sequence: CASSARDTDYEQYF. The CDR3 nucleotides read TGTGCCAGTAGTGCCCGGGACACCGACTACGAGCAGTACTTC.